Listed here is a single T cell receptor beta chain. This sample was included in a study of T cell responses to AZD1222 COVID-19 vaccine. Germline V gene data show CDR1 as SQVTM and CDR2 as ANQGSEA. After removal of 7 bases from V and 9 bases from J, the junction contained 15 bases not matched to a gene. The length of the CDR3 is 15 residues. Method: immunoSEQ multiplex PCR; TCRdb's copy keeps in-frame clones and lacks some. Here the sample spans more than 100,000 clones, about 90% being singletons. The rearrangement uses TRBV29-1 and TRBJ2-1, with 10 bases fitting TRBD2. This TCR came from an adult in good health. Sequenced here: peripheral blood, sampled on day 0 of AZD1222 vaccination. As DNA, the CDR3 is TGCAGCGCAAGAGAGAGAGCGGGGGGGAAGGGTGAGCAGTTCTTC. It encodes CSARERAGGKGEQFF.